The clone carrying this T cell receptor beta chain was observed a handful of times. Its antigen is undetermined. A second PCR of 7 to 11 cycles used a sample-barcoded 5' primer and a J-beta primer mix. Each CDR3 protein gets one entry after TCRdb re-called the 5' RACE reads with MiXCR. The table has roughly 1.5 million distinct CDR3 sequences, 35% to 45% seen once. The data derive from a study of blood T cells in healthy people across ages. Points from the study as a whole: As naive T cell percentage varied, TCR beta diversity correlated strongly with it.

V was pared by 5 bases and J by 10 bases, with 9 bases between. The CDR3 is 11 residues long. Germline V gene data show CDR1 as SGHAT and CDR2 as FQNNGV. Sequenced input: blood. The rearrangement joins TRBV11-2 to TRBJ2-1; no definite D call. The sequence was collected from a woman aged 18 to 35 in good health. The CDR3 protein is CASSNRREQFF. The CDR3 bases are TGTGCCAGCAGCAATAGAAGAGAGCAGTTCTTC.